The sequence of this T cell receptor (beta chain) was determined in a study of ipilimumab plus nivolumab after autologous stem cell transplantation. Libraries were prepared by immunoSEQ multiplex PCR; TCRdb keeps only in-frame clonotypes and omits some of them. The sample carries fewer than 85,000 clones, 83% recorded once. CDR3 length: 15 amino acids. Trimming left V 5 bases short and J 4 bases short, with 20 bases between. Germline V lookup: CDR1 SQVTM, CDR2 ANQGSEA. J is TRBJ2-5 and V is TRBV29-1, with D perhaps matching TRBD1 (6 bases). This sequence originates from a male donor with diffuse large B-cell lymphoma. Sample: PBMCs, taken in a trial of ipilimumab plus nivolumab as post-transplant consolidation. DNA for the CDR3: TGCAGCGTTCCGGGACATGGTCTTCCAAGAGAGACCCAGTACTTC. Translation gives CSVPGHGLPRETQYF. Full variable domain (rest looked up from reference TRBV29-1 and TRBJ2-5): SAVISQKPSRDICQRGTSLTIQCQVDSQVTMMFWYRQQPGQSLTLIATANQGSEATYESGFVIDKFPISRPNLTFSTLTVSNMSPEDSSIYLCSVPGHGLPRETQYFGPGTRLLVL.